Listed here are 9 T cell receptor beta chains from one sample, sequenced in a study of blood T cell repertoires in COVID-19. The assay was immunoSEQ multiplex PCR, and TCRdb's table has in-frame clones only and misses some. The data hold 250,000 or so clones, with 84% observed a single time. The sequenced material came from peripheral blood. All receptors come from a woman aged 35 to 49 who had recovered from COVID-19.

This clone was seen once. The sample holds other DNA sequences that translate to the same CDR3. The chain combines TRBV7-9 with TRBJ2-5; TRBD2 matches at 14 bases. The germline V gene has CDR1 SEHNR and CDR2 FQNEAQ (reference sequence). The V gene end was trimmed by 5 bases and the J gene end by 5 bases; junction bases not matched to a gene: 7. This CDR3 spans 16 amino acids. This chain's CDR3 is CASSPGLAGAGETQYF. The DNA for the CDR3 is TGTGCCAGCAGCCCGGGACTAGCGGGGGCTGGGGAGACCCAGTACTTC.

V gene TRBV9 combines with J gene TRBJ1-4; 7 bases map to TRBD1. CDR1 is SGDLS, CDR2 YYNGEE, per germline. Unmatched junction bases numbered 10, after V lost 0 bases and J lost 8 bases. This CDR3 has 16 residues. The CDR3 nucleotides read TGTGCCAGCAGCGTAGGTAGAAGGGGGCTAGGCGAAAAACTGTTTTTT. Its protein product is CASSVGRRGLGEKLFF.

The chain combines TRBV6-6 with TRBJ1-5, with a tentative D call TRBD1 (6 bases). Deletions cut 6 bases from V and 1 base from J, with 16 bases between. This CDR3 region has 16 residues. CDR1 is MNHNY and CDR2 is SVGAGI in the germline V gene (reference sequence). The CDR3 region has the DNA TGTGCCAGCAGACGATCAGGGGTGGTGAGCAATCAGCCCCAGCATTTT. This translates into CASRRSGVVSNQPQHF.

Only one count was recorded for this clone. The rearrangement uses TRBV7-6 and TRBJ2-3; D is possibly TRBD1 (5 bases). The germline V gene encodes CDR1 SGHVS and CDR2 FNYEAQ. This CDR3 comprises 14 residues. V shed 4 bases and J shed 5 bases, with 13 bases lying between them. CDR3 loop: CASSSEKRGDTQYF. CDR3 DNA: TGTGCCAGCAGCTCCGAAAAAAGGGGAGATACGCAGTATTTT.

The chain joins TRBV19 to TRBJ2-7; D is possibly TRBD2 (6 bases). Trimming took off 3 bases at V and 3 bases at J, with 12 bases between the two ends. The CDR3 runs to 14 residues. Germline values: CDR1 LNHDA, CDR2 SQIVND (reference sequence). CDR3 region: CASSMGGGGYEQYF. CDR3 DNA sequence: TGTGCCAGTAGTATGGGAGGCGGTGGCTACGAGCAGTACTTC. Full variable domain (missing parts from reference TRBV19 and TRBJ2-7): DGGITQSPKYLFRKEGQNVTLSCEQNLNHDAMYWYRQDPGQGLRLIYYSQIVNDFQKGDIAEGYSVSREKKESFPLTVTSAQKNPTAFYLCASSMGGGGYEQYFGPGTRLTVT.

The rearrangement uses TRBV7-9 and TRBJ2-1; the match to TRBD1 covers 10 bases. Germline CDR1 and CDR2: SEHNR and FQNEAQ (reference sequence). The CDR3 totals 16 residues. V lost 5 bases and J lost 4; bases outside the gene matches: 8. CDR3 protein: CASSGRRDRGYNEQFF. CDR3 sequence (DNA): TGTGCCAGCAGCGGGCGCAGGGACAGGGGATACAATGAGCAGTTCTTC. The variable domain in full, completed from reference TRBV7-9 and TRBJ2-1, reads DTGVSQNPRHKITKRGQNVTFRCDPISEHNRLYWYRQTLGQGPEFLTYFQNEAQLEKSRLLSDRFSAERPKGSFSTLEIQRTEQGDSAMYLCASSGRRDRGYNEQFFGPGTRLTVL.

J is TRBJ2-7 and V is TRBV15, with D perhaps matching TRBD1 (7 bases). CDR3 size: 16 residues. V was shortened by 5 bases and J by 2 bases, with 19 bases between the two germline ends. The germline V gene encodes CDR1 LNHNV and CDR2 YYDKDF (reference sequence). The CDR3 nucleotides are TGTGCCACCAGCCACCGGGACAGTGGAGGGCCCTACGAGCAGTACTTC. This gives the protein CATSHRDSGGPYEQYF.

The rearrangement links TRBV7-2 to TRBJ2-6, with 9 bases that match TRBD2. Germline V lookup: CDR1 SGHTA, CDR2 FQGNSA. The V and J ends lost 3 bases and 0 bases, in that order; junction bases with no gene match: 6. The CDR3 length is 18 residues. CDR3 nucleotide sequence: TGTGCCAGCAGCTTGGGGTTAGCGGGGGCCTCTGGGGCCAACGTCCTGACTTTC. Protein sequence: CASSLGLAGASGANVLTF.

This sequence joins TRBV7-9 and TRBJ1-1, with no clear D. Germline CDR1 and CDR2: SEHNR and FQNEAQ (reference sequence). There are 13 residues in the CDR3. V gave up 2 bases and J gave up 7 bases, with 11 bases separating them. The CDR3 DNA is TGTGCCAGCAGCTTACTAAGCTCCATTGAAGCTTTCTTT. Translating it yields CASSLLSSIEAFF.